This T cell receptor beta chain was identified in a study of cytomegalovirus exposure and HLA in healthy donors. The PCR contained 60 Vbeta and 13 Jbeta primers. Clones were read by immunoSEQ multiplex PCR, and TCRdb kept only the in-frame ones, dropping some. The sample has some 130,000 clones, about 86% seen once. The CDR3 is made up of 15 amino acids. Trimming shortened V by 4 bases and J by 6 bases, and 19 bases separated the two germline ends. Germline CDR1 is SGDLS and CDR2 is YYNGEE. The chain has TRBV9 and TRBJ1-1; a possible D gene is TRBD1 (6 bases). The specimen sequenced was PBMCs. The source is a man aged 18-30 years in good health and CMV-seronegative. Here the CDR3 reads CASSPIARGGPEAFF. DNA for the CDR3: TGTGCCAGCAGCCCTATCGCTCGGGGGGGCCCTGAAGCTTTCTTT.